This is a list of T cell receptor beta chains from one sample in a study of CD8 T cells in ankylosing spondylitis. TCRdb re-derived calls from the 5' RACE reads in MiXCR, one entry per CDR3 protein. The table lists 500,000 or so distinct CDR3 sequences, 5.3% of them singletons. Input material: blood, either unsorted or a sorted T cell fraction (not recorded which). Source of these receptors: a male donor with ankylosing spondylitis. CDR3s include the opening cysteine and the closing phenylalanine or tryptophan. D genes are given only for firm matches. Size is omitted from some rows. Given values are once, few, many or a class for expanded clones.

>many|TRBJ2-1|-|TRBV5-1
CASSLVGEAYNEQFF
TGCGCCAGCAGCCTGGTGGGGGAGGCCTACAATGAGCAGTTCTTC
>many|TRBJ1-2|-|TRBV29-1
CSVDPAGSYGYTF
TGCAGCGTTGACCCTGCCGGCAGCTATGGCTACACCTTC
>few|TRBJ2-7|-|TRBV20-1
CSAAPLSLSMKTYEQYF
TGCAGTGCAGCCCCGCTAAGTCTGTCAATGAAGACCTACGAGCAGTACTTC
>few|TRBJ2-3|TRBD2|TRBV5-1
CASSLEASGRSGDTQYF
TGCGCCAGCAGCTTGGAAGCTAGCGGGAGATCGGGAGATACGCAGTATTTT
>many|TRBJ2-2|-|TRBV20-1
CSALEQGLTGELFF
TGCAGTGCCCTTGAGCAGGGGCTCACCGGGGAGCTGTTTTTT
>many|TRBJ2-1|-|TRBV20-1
CSARSHYNEQFF
TGCAGTGCTAGATCCCACTACAATGAGCAGTTCTTC
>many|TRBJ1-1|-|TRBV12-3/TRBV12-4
CASSSLTRSTEAFF
TGTGCCAGCAGTTCTTTGACGAGAAGCACTGAAGCTTTCTTT
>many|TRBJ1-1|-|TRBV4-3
CASSQDTGGNTEAFF
TGCGCCAGCAGCCAAGATACGGGGGGGAACACTGAAGCTTTCTTT
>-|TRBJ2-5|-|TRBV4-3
CASSQVGAAGRGETQYF
TGCGCCAGCAGCCAAGTCGGGGCAGCCGGCAGGGGAGAGACCCAGTACTTC
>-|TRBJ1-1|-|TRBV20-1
CSARDQGHMNTEAFF
TGCAGTGCTAGAGACCAGGGACATATGAACACTGAAGCTTTCTTT
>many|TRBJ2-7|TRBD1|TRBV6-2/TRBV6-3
CASSHPGGSYEQYF
TGTGCCAGCAGTCACCCAGGGGGCTCCTACGAGCAGTACTTC
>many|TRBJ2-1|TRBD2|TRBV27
CASSLIAGGYNEQFF
TGTGCCAGCAGCCTCATAGCGGGAGGCTACAATGAGCAGTTCTTC
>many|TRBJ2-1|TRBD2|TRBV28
CASSNTSGTIYSYNEQFF
TGTGCCAGCAGCAATACAAGCGGGACCATCTACTCCTACAATGAGCAGTTCTTC
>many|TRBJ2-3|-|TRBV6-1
CASTKPGVGDTQYF
TGTGCCAGCACCAAGCCAGGGGTTGGAGATACGCAGTATTTT
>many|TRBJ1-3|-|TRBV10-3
CAISAESPGNTIYF
TGTGCCATCAGTGCCGAGAGTCCTGGAAACACCATATATTTT